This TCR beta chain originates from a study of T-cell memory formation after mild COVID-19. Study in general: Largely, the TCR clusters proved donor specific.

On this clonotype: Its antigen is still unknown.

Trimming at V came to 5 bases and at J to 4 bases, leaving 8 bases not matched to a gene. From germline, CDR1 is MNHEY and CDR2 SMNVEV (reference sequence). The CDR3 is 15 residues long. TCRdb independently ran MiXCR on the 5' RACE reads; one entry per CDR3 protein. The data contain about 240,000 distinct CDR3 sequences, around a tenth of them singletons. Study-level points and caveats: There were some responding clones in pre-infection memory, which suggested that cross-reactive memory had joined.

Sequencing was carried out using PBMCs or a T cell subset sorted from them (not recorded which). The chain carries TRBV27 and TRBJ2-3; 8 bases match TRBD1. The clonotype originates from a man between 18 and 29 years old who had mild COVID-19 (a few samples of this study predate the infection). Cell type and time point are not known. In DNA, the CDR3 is TGTGCCAGCAGTCGCCGACAGGGGCTTTCAGATACGCAGTATTTT. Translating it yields CASSRRQGLSDTQYF.